The 18 T cell receptor beta chains reported below all come from one sample, sequenced in a study of blood T cell repertoires in COVID-19. Produced via immunoSEQ multiplex PCR; TCRdb's table is partial and in-frame only. The sample holds 60,000 to 70,000 clones, 65% to 90% seen once. The sample comprised peripheral blood. Receptors were obtained from a woman aged 60 to 75 with acute or convalescent COVID-19.

This sequence joins TRBV3-1 (or the pseudogene TRBV3-2) and TRBJ1-4; D is uncertain. V was cut by 4 bases and J by 3 bases, with 15 bases left in between. CDR1 and CDR2 (germline): LGHDT, YNNKEL (reference sequence). This CDR3 has 16 residues. The CDR3 reads CASSPLVAVSNEKLFF. The CDR3 DNA reads TGTGCCAGCAGCCCACTAGTTGCGGTCTCTAATGAAAAACTGTTTTTT.

This clone was seen ten or more times. V is TRBV28 and J is TRBJ1-2, with D possibly matching TRBD1 (6 bases). The CDR3 covers 13 residues. V gave up 3 bases and J gave up 4 bases, with 9 bases separating them. CDR1 and CDR2 (germline): MDHEN, SYDVKM. CDR3 coding DNA: TGTGCCAGCAGTTTTACAGGGACCTATGGCTACACCTTC. Translated: CASSFTGTYGYTF.

The gene calls are TRBV7-8 and TRBJ1-4, with 7 positions matching TRBD1. There are 14 residues in the CDR3. The V and J ends lost 5 bases and 8 bases, in that order; junction bases with no gene match: 8. The V gene's germline CDR1 is SGHVS and CDR2 FQNEAQ. The CDR3 DNA sequence: TGTGCCAGCAGCAAGACAGGGTTCTTAGAAAAACTGTTTTTT. Residues: CASSKTGFLEKLFF.

The chain is built from TRBV12-3 or TRBV12-4 and TRBJ1-6, with D hard to call. The CDR3 is made up of 11 amino acids. CDR3 loop: CAVKRNSPLHF. Here the CDR3 DNA reads TGTGCGGTGAAGAGGAATTCACCCCTCCACTTT.

The rearrangement uses TRBV6-5 and TRBJ1-1, with D perhaps matching TRBD1 (6 bases). V lost 2 bases to trimming and J lost 4 bases, with 11 bases between them. Germline V gene sequence: CDR1 MNHEY, CDR2 SVGAGI. The CDR3 sequence is 14 residues long. CDR3 amino acids: CASSYRRGGTEAFF. In nucleotides, the CDR3 is TGTGCCAGCAGTTACAGGAGGGGGGGCACTGAAGCTTTCTTT.

V and J are TRBV19 and TRBJ1-3; TRBD1 agrees at 7 bases. The CDR3 spans 14 residues. Trimming removed 6 bases from V and 4 bases from J; junction bases left unmatched: 6. Germline CDR1 LNHDA, CDR2 SQIVND (reference sequence). The CDR3: CASRPGQLGNTIYF. The CDR3 region has the DNA TGTGCCAGTAGGCCGGGACAGCTCGGAAACACCATATATTTT.

V gene TRBV6-5 combines with J gene TRBJ2-5; 9 bases map to TRBD2. After removal of 6 bases from V and 2 bases from J, the junction contained 7 bases not matched to a gene. There are 15 residues in the CDR3. Looked up from germline, CDR1 is MNHEY and CDR2 is SVGAGI. The CDR3 protein is CASRMRGGTQETQYF. The CDR3 region has the DNA TGTGCCAGCAGGATGCGGGGGGGGACTCAAGAGACCCAGTACTTC.

The V and J genes are TRBV5-1 and TRBJ2-2; D remains ambiguous. The CDR3 is 16 residues long. The germline V gene encodes CDR1 SGHRS and CDR2 YFSETQ. The V gene lost 7 bases and the J gene lost 3 bases, with 19 bases spanning the gap. The CDR3 reads CASGNDFSSDTGELFF. The CDR3 nucleotides read TGCGCCAGCGGAAACGACTTCAGCTCCGACACCGGGGAGCTGTTTTTT. Filled out from reference TRBV5-1 and TRBJ2-2, the complete variable domain reads KAGVTQTPRYLIKTRGQQVTLSCSPISGHRSVSWYQQTPGQGLQFLFEYFSETQRNKGNFPGRFSGRQFSNSRSEMNVSTLELGDSALYLCASGNDFSSDTGELFFGEGSRLTVL.

The chain links TRBV6-5 to TRBJ1-1, with D possibly TRBD1 on 5 matching bases. Germline loops: CDR1 MNHEY, CDR2 SVGAGI. The CDR3 spans 15 residues. V lost 7 bases and J lost 0, with 15 bases in between. Here the CDR3 DNA reads TGTGCCAGCACCCGAAGGGTAGGGGTGAACACTGAAGCTTTCTTT. Translated: CASTRRVGVNTEAFF.

This clone has a single count. The chain joins TRBV3-1 (or the pseudogene TRBV3-2) to TRBJ2-6; D is unclear. V lost 7 bases and J 0 bases, leaving 13 bases between the germline ends. The CDR3 consists of 16 residues. Germline V CDR1 and CDR2: LGHDT, YNNKEL (reference sequence). The CDR3 nucleotides are TGTGCCAGCACTGCAGGATCCATCTCTGGGGCCAACGTCCTGACTTTC. This gives the protein CASTAGSISGANVLTF.

The chain couples TRBV7-2 to TRBJ2-2; D uncertain. Germline CDR1 reads SGHTA; CDR2 reads FQGNSA. This CDR3 has 12 amino acids. V was shortened by 7 bases and J by 7 bases, with 10 bases between the two germline ends. The CDR3 DNA follows: TGTGCCAGCACCCCGTCACTCGGGGAGCTGTTTTTT. It is translated as CASTPSLGELFF.

The V gene is TRBV9, the J gene TRBJ2-1, with 9 bases lining up with TRBD2. Germline lookup yields CDR1 SGDLS and CDR2 YYNGEE. CDR3 length equals 14 residues. V lost 4 bases to trimming and J lost 9 bases; unmatched junction nucleotides: 8. The CDR3 sequence: CASSFYSGGGEQFF. The CDR3 DNA reads as TGTGCCAGCAGCTTCTATAGCGGGGGAGGTGAGCAGTTCTTC.

The chain uses TRBV9 and TRBJ1-2; 8 nucleotides line up with TRBD1. The J segment lost 4 bases and the V segment lost 1 base, leaving 6 bases of the junction unmatched. Germline V CDR1 and CDR2: SGDLS, YYNGEE. The CDR3 is 15 residues long. The CDR3 loop is CASSVMGTGSYGYTF. The CDR3 bases are TGTGCCAGCAGCGTAATGGGGACAGGTTCCTATGGCTACACCTTC.

CDR3 coding DNA: TGTGCCAGTAGTCCGACCGTGGGGCAGGGGAACACTGAAGCTTTCTTT. Its translation: CASSPTVGQGNTEAFF. The rearrangement joins TRBV19 to TRBJ1-1, with TRBD1 as a possible D gene (5 bases). CDR1 is LNHDA, CDR2 SQIVND, per germline (reference sequence). V shed 5 bases and J shed 1 base, with 17 bases lying between them. This CDR3 comprises 16 residues.

This chain uses TRBV18 with TRBJ2-1, with 11 positions matching TRBD2. CDR3 length equals 18 residues. Looked up from germline, CDR1 is KGHSH and CDR2 is LQKENI. V lost 0 bases, J lost 3 bases, and 7 bases stayed unmatched. CDR3 loop: CASSPPALAGGLYNEQFF. Here the CDR3 DNA reads TGTGCCAGCTCACCACCGGCCTTAGCGGGAGGGCTCTACAATGAGCAGTTCTTC.

The chain is built from TRBV7-8 and TRBJ1-3; no reliable D call. This CDR3 has 13 residues. The germline gives CDR1 SGHVS, CDR2 FQNEAQ. The V end lost 5 bases, the J end lost 6 bases, and 11 bases lay between the germline ends. This CDR3 reads CASSPLSTNTIYF. The CDR3 coding sequence is TGTGCCAGCAGCCCCCTGTCTACAAACACCATATATTTT.

This clone was observed a single time. The chain carries TRBV2 and TRBJ1-2; no clear D gene. V lost 5 bases and J lost 1, with 11 bases in between. The CDR3 has 14 amino acids. Germline assignment: CDR1 SNHLY and CDR2 FYNNEI. The CDR3 loop reads CASSSQNFNYGYTF. CDR3 nucleotide sequence: TGTGCCAGCAGTTCACAGAACTTTAACTATGGCTACACCTTC.

The chain combines TRBV28 with TRBJ1-1; 7 bases fit TRBD1. CDR1 is MDHEN, CDR2 SYDVKM, per germline. This CDR3 is 13 amino acids long. With V trimmed by 6 bases and J by 4 bases, 5 bases remained unmatched. CDR3 protein: CASRPTGSTEAFF. The CDR3 DNA sequence: TGTGCCAGCAGGCCGACAGGGAGCACTGAAGCTTTCTTT.